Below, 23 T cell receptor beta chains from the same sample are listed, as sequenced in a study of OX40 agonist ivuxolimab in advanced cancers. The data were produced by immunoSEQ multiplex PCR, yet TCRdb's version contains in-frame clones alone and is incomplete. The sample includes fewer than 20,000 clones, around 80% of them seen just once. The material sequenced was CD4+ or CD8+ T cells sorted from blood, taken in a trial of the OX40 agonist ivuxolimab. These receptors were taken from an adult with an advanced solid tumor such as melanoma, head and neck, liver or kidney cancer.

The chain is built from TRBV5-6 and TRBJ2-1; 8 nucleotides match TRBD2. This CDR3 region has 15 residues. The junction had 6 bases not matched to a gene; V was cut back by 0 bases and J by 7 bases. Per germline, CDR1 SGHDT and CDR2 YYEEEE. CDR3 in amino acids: CASSLVLAGMNEQFF. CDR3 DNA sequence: TGTGCCAGCAGCTTGGTATTAGCGGGAATGAATGAGCAGTTCTTC.

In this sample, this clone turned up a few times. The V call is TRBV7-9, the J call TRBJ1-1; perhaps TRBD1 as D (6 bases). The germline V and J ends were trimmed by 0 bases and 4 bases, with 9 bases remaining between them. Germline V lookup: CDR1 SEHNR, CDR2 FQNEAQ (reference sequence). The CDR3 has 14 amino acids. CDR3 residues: CASSLAGGPTEAFF. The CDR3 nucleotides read TGTGCCAGCAGCTTAGCGGGGGGGCCCACTGAAGCTTTCTTT.

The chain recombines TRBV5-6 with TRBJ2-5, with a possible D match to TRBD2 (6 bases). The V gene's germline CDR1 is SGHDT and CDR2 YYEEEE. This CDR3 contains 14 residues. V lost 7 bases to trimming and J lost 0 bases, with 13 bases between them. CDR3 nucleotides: TGTGCCAGCGAAACACGGGGGTACCAAGAGACCCAGTACTTC. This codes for CASETRGYQETQYF.

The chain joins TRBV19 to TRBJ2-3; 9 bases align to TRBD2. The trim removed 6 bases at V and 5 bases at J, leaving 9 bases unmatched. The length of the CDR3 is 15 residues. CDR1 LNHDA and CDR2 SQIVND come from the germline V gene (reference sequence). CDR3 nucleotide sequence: TGTGCCAGTAGAGCGCGGCGGGAGGGCCAAGATACGCAGTATTTT. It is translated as CASRARREGQDTQYF.

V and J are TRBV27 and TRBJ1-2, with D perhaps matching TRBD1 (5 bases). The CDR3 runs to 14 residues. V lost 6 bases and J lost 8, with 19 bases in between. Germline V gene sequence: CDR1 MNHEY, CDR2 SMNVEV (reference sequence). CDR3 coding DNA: TGTGCCAGCAGGCCCTCGGGAGGGGCGGGAGGCTACACCTTC. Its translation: CASRPSGGAGGYTF.

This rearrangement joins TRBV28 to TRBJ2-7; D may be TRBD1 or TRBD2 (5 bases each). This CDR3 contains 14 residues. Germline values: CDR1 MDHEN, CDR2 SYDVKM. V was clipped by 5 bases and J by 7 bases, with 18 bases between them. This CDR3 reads CASSPGTDAWEQYF. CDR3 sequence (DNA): TGTGCCAGCAGTCCGGGGACCGATGCCTGGGAGCAGTACTTC.

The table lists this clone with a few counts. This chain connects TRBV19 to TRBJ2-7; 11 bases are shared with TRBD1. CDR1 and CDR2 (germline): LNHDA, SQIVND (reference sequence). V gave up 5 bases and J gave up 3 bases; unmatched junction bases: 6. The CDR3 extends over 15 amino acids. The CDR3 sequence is CASSFAGQGVYEQYF. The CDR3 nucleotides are TGTGCCAGTAGTTTTGCGGGACAGGGGGTCTACGAGCAGTACTTC.

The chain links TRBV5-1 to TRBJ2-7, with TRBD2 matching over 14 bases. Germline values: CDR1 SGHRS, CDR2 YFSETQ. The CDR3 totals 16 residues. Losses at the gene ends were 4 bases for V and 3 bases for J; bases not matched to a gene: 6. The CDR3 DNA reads TGCGCCAGCAGCCTCGGGACTAGCGGGAGTGTCTACGAGCAGTACTTC. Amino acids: CASSLGTSGSVYEQYF.

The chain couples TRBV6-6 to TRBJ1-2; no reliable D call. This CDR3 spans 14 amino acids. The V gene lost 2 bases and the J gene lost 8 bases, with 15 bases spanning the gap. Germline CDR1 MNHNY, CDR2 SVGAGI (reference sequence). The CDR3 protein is CASSYEDLVGGYTF. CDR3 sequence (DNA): TGTGCCAGCAGTTACGAGGACCTGGTTGGGGGCTACACCTTC.

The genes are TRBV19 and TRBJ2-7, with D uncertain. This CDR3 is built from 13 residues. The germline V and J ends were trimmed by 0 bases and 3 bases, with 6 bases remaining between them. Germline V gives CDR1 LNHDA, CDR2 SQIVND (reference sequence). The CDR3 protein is CASSIEGRYEQYF. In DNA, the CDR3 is TGTGCCAGTAGTATAGAAGGTCGCTACGAGCAGTACTTC. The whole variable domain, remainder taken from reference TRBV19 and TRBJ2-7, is DGGITQSPKYLFRKEGQNVTLSCEQNLNHDAMYWYRQDPGQGLRLIYYSQIVNDFQKGDIAEGYSVSREKKESFPLTVTSAQKNPTAFYLCASSIEGRYEQYFGPGTRLTVT.

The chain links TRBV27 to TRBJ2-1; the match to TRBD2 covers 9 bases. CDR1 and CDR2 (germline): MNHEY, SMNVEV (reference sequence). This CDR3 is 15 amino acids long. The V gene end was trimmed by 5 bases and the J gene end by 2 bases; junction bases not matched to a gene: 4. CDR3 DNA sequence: TGTGCCAGCAGTAGCGGGGGGAGACCCTACAATGAGCAGTTCTTC. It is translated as CASSSGGRPYNEQFF.

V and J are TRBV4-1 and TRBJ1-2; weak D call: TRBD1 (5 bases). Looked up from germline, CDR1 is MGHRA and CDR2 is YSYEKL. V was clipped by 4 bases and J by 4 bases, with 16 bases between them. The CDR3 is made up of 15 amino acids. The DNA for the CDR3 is TGCGCCAGCAGCCCCACCGGCGGGGGAAGCTATGGCTACACCTTC. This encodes CASSPTGGGSYGYTF.

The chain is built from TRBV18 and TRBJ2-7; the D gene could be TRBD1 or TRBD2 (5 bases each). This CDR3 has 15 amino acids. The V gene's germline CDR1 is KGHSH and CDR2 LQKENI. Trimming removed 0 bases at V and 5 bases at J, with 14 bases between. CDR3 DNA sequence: TGTGCCAGCTCACCACCAAACGGGGCTGGCGACGAGCAGTACTTC. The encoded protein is CASSPPNGAGDEQYF.

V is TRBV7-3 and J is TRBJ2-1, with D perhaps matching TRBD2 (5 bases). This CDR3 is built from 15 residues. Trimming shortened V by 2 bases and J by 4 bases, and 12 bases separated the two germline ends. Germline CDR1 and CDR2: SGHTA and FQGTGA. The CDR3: CASSLEPSRYNEQFF. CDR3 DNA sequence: TGTGCCAGCAGCTTAGAGCCTAGCCGATACAATGAGCAGTTCTTC.

Here the CDR3 DNA reads TGTGCCAGCAGTTTAATTGCCAGAGATACGCAGTATTTT. Amino acid sequence: CASSLIARDTQYF. The rearrangement links TRBV28 to TRBJ2-3; D not resolved. Germline CDR1 reads MDHEN; CDR2 reads SYDVKM. The CDR3 is made up of 13 amino acids. V dropped 2 bases and J dropped 5 bases, with 8 bases sitting between them.

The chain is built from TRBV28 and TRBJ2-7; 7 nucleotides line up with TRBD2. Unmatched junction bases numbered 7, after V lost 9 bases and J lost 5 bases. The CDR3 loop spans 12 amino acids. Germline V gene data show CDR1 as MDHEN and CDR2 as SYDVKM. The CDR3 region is CASSSGLDEQYF. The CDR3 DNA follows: TGTGCCAGTTCTAGCGGATTAGACGAGCAGTACTTC.

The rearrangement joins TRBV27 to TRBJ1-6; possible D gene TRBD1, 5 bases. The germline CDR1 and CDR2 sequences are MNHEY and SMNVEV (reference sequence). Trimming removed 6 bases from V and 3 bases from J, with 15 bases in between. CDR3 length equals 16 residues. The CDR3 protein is CASSHSSDSYNSPLHF. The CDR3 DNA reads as TGTGCCAGCAGCCACTCGAGTGACAGCTATAATTCACCCCTCCACTTT.

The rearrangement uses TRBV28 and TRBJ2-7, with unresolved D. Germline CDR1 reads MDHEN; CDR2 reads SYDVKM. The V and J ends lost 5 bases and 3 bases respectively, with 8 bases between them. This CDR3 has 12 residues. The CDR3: CASSPQDYEQYF. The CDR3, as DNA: TGTGCCAGCAGTCCCCAGGACTACGAGCAGTACTTC.

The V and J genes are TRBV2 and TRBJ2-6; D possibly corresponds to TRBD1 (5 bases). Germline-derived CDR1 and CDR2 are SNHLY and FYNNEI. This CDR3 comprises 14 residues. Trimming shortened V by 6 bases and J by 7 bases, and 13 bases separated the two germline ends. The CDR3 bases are TGTGCCAGCAGCACAGGTCCCGTCGCCAACGTCCTGACTTTC. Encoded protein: CASSTGPVANVLTF.

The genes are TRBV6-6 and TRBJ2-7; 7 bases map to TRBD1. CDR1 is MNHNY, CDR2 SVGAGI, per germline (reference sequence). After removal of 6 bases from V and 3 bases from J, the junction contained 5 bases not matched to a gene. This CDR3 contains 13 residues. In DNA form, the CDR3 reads TGTGCCAGCAGCCCAGGGGGTAACTACGAGCAGTACTTC. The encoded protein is CASSPGGNYEQYF.

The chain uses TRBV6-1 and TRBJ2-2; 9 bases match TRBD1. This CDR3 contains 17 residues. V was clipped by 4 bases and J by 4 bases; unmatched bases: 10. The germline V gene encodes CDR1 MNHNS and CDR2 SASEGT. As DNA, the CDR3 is TGTGCCAGCAGTGGCTTCGAGGGACAGGGAAGCACCGGGGAGCTGTTTTTT. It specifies CASSGFEGQGSTGELFF.

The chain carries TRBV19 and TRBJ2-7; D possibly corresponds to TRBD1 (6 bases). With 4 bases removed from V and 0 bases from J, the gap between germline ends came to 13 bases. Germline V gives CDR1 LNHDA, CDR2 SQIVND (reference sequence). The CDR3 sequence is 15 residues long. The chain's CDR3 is CASSTSGTHSYEQYF. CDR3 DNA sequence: TGTGCCAGTAGTACGTCCGGGACACACTCCTACGAGCAGTACTTC.

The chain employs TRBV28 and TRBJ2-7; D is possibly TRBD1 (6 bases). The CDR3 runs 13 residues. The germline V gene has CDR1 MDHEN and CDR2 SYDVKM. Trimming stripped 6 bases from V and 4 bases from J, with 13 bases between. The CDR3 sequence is CASRKQGWYEQYF. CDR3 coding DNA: TGTGCCAGCAGAAAACAGGGTTGGTACGAGCAGTACTTC.